This is a list of T cell receptor beta chains from one sample in a study of beta chain features in type 1 diabetes. TCRdb's table, derived via immunoSEQ multiplex PCR, lists solely in-frame clones and lacks some. The sample shows 150,000 to 190,000 clones, about 8.1% of them seen only once. The sample comprised central memory CD4+ T cells from blood. All receptors derive from a man younger than 30 in good health. Both conserved end residues are part of each CDR3. The order of the fields is V gene, clone size, D gene, J gene, CDR3 protein, CDR3 DNA. D genes are given only for firm matches. A clone size is listed for some rows: how often the clone was seen (once, few, many), or a class if it is expanded.

TRBV25-1	few	NA	TRBJ2-5	CASSVTGLETQYF	TGTGCCAGCAGTGTTACAGGGCTGGAGACCCAGTACTTC
TRBV5-6	few	TRBD1	TRBJ2-3	CASSRPPLPGTVTDTQYF	TGTGCCAGCAGCAGGCCCCCACTCCCCGGGACAGTCACAGATACGCAGTATTTT
TRBV19	few	NA	TRBJ1-2	CASIGTGNYGYTF	TGTGCCAGTATCGGTACAGGGAACTATGGCTACACCTTC
TRBV29-1	NA	NA	TRBJ2-7	CSVVGSSYEQYF	TGCAGCGTTGTTGGGAGCTCCTACGAGCAGTACTTC
TRBV15	NA	NA	TRBJ2-1	CATSTRRGGAYNEQFF	TGTGCCACCAGCACCCGAAGAGGGGGGGCTTACAATGAGCAGTTCTTC
TRBV6-6	NA	NA	TRBJ1-2	CASSTSGGYTF	NA
TRBV1	few	NA	TRBJ2-7	CTSSPSGGGTYEQYF	TGCACCAGCAGTCCTAGCGGGGGGGGGACCTACGAGCAGTACTTC
TRBV7-8	few	NA	TRBJ1-2	CASSSMGERTYTF	TGTGCCAGCAGCTCCATGGGAGAGAGGACCTACACCTTC
TRBV28	few	TRBD1	TRBJ2-5	CASHGTVQETQYF	TGTGCCAGCCACGGGACAGTCCAAGAGACCCAGTACTTC
TRBV7-3	few	NA	TRBJ2-5	CASSPPPAQYF	TGTGCCAGCAGCCCGCCGCCGGCCCAGTACTTC
TRBV27	many	NA	TRBJ1-1	CASSLREGTEAFF	TGTGCCAGCAGTTTAAGGGAGGGCACTGAAGCTTTCTTT
TRBV5-6	NA	NA	TRBJ1-2	CASSPGVGVTNYGYTF	TGTGCCAGCAGCCCGGGGGTAGGGGTGACTAACTATGGCTACACCTTC
TRBV5-1	few	NA	TRBJ2-7	CASSFQELYEQYF	TGCGCCAGCAGCTTTCAGGAACTCTACGAGCAGTACTTC
TRBV5-1	NA	NA	TRBJ2-1	CASSLVAGNYNEQFF	TGCGCCAGCAGCTTGGTCGCAGGGAACTACAATGAGCAGTTCTTC
TRBV7-2	NA	TRBD1	TRBJ1-5	CASSSGQGQGPQHF	TGTGCCAGCAGCTCTGGACAGGGCCAGGGGCCCCAGCATTTT
TRBV28	NA	TRBD2	TRBJ2-7	CASSLGLADEQYF	TGTGCCAGCAGTTTAGGACTAGCAGACGAGCAGTACTTC
TRBV6-1	NA	TRBD2	TRBJ2-3	CATRTSADTQYF	TGTGCCACCAGGACTAGCGCAGATACGCAGTATTTT
TRBV7-9	few	NA	TRBJ2-2	CASSHGVADNTGELFF	TGTGCCAGCAGCCACGGAGTAGCGGACAACACCGGGGAGCTGTTTTTT
TRBV13	NA	TRBD1	TRBJ1-2	CASRPRTGGRGYTF	TGTGCCAGCCGCCCCCGGACAGGGGGACGTGGCTACACCTTC
TRBV28	few	NA	TRBJ2-3	CASSEWGIRQRPSTDTQYF	TGTGCCAGCAGTGAGTGGGGAATCCGACAGCGCCCTAGCACAGATACGCAGTATTTT
TRBV19	NA	TRBD1	TRBJ2-7	CASSINRQGADEQYF	TGTGCCAGTAGTATAAATAGACAGGGGGCCGACGAGCAGTACTTC
TRBV6-6	NA	NA	TRBJ1-2	CASSDSLGVPTF	TGTGCCAGCAGCGACAGCCTTGGGGTTCCCACCTTC
TRBV11-3	NA	TRBD1	TRBJ1-1	CASSDRTGGPEAFF	TGTGCCAGCAGCGATCGGACAGGGGGCCCTGAAGCTTTCTTT
TRBV5-7	few	NA	TRBJ2-5	CASSLEQGEETQYF	TGTGCCAGCAGCTTGGAACAGGGTGAAGAGACCCAGTACTTC
TRBV28	NA	TRBD2	TRBJ2-7	CASSLAGDYEQYF	TGTGCCAGCAGTTTAGCGGGAGATTACGAGCAGTACTTC
TRBV7-6	few	TRBD1	TRBJ1-2	CASSLGLGQSNYGYTF	TGTGCCAGCAGCTTAGGCCTGGGACAGAGTAACTATGGCTACACCTTC
TRBV28	few	NA	TRBJ1-2	CASRTGGSGYGYTF	TGTGCCAGCAGAACTGGGGGGTCCGGCTATGGCTACACCTTC
TRBV5-1	NA	NA	TRBJ2-3	CASSLDGSSTDTQYF	TGCGCCAGCAGCTTGGATGGCAGTAGCACAGATACGCAGTATTTT
TRBV19	few	NA	TRBJ2-3	CASSRGAGADTQYF	TGTGCCAGTAGTAGAGGAGCGGGCGCAGATACGCAGTATTTT
TRBV7-6	NA	TRBD1	TRBJ2-5	CASSSQGTETQYF	TGTGCCAGCAGCTCACAGGGGACGGAGACCCAGTACTTC
TRBV15	many	NA	TRBJ2-1	CATSRVRAGEQFF	TGTGCCACCAGCAGAGTTAGGGCGGGTGAGCAGTTCTTC
TRBV30	few	TRBD2	TRBJ2-7	CAWSVKLAGRYEQYF	TGTGCCTGGAGTGTAAAACTAGCGGGAAGATACGAGCAGTACTTC
TRBV11-1	NA	NA	TRBJ1-4	CASSWSPSTNEKLFF	TGTGCCAGCAGCTGGAGTCCCTCAACTAATGAAAAACTGTTTTTT
TRBV29-1	NA	NA	TRBJ1-1	CSVARDRFRVNTEAFF	TGCAGCGTTGCCCGGGATAGGTTTCGTGTGAACACTGAAGCTTTCTTT
TRBV9	few	TRBD1	TRBJ2-2	CASRADRVGTGELFF	TGTGCCAGCAGAGCCGACAGGGTTGGCACCGGGGAGCTGTTTTTT
TRBV4-2	NA	NA	TRBJ1-6	CASSRESTRSSYNSPLHF	TGTGCCAGCAGCAGGGAGTCAACAAGGAGCTCCTATAATTCACCCCTCCACTTT
TRBV6-5	NA	NA	TRBJ2-5	CASSRESRETQYF	TGTGCCAGCAGCAGAGAATCTAGGGAGACCCAGTACTTC
TRBV11-2	NA	NA	TRBJ2-7	CASTPVGAGYEQYF	TGTGCCAGCACTCCAGTCGGGGCGGGGTACGAGCAGTACTTC
TRBV14	NA	NA	TRBJ1-1	CASSQVGGQLNTEAFF	TGTGCCAGCAGCCAAGTAGGCGGACAGTTGAACACTGAAGCTTTCTTT
TRBV28	few	TRBD2	TRBJ2-7	CASRTSGATYEQYF	TGTGCCAGCAGAACGAGCGGGGCGACCTACGAGCAGTACTTC
TRBV7-3	NA	NA	TRBJ2-7	CASSPGGTSSYEQYF	TGTGCCAGCAGCCCCGGTGGGACAAGCTCCTACGAGCAGTACTTC
TRBV29-1	NA	NA	TRBJ2-7	CSASRGMGSYEQYF	TGCAGCGCGTCACGGGGAATGGGCTCCTACGAGCAGTACTTC
TRBV9	many	NA	TRBJ2-7	CASSVGAYPYEQYF	TGTGCCAGCAGCGTAGGTGCCTACCCCTACGAGCAGTACTTC
TRBV30	NA	NA	TRBJ2-5	CAWSVQFQETQYF	TGTGCCTGGAGTGTACAGTTCCAAGAGACCCAGTACTTC
TRBV28	few	TRBD1	TRBJ2-1	CASLGQGYNEQFF	TGTGCCAGCCTAGGACAGGGCTACAATGAGCAGTTCTTC
TRBV30	few	TRBD1	TRBJ1-1	CAWSALGGWGTEAFF	TGTGCCTGGAGTGCGTTAGGGGGCTGGGGCACTGAAGCTTTCTTT